This TCR beta chain was recovered during a study of blood T cell repertoires in COVID-19. Study-level background: The samples span acute and convalescent COVID-19 from the United States, Italy and Spain. PBMCs, B-cell-depleted T cells, or T cells were the source of the cDNA or gDNA that made up the material.

V lost 3 bases and J lost 13; bases outside the gene matches: 6. CDR1 and CDR2 from the germline V gene are SGHRS and YFSETQ. CDR3 length: 12 residues. Authors' analysis steps: Amplifying reference gene primers gave estimates of nucleated cell counts. The protocol was immunoSEQ multiplex PCR, while the TCRdb copy is restricted to in-frame clones and leaves out a portion. The DNA was the basis for D and trimming; V, J and clone size are from that table. The repertoire has 200,000 to 250,000 clones, around three quarters of them found once; the top ten carry approximately 7.2%. Sequencing used peripheral blood. This TCR derives from a woman aged 70 to 79 with acute or convalescent COVID-19. J is TRBJ2-7 and V is TRBV5-1; 11 bases map to TRBD1. The CDR3 region is CASSSGQGGSYF. Here the CDR3 DNA reads TGCGCCAGCAGCTCGGGACAGGGGGGATCATACTTC.